The 30 T cell receptor beta chains presented below share a single source sample, sequenced in a study of blood T cell repertoires in COVID-19. Repertoires were generated with immunoSEQ multiplex PCR, while TCRdb's copy carries only in-frame clones and drops some. The top ten hold more than 9.5% of the sample, which has more than 55,000 clones, roughly 80% seen once. The source material was peripheral blood. The receptor set was obtained from a woman older than 75 with acute or convalescent COVID-19.

J is TRBJ1-5 and V is TRBV2; 7 bases line up with TRBD1. Germline CDR1 SNHLY, CDR2 FYNNEI. Unmatched junction bases numbered 7, after V lost 0 bases and J lost 2 bases. The CDR3 covers 17 residues. The CDR3 loop reads CASSEAPGGLGNQPQHF. Written as DNA, the CDR3 is TGTGCCAGCAGTGAAGCCCCAGGGGGGCTGGGCAATCAGCCCCAGCATTTT.

There are a few counts of this clone. This rearrangement joins TRBV11-3 to TRBJ1-1; D uncertain. This CDR3 comprises 14 residues. Germline V CDR1 and CDR2: SGHNT, YENEEA. The ends were cut back, 5 bases at V and 0 bases at J, with 10 bases in the middle. DNA of the CDR3: TGTGCCAGCAGCCCCAGCGCTTTGAACACTGAAGCTTTCTTT. Its translation: CASSPSALNTEAFF.

The chain joins TRBV30 to TRBJ2-7, with D unclear. The CDR3 covers 10 residues. Trimming took 7 bases from V and 3 from J, leaving 7 bases between them. From germline, CDR1 is GTSNPN and CDR2 SVGIG (reference sequence). The CDR3 DNA reads as TGTGCCTTTTCAATCTACGAGCAGTACTTC. Protein sequence: CAFSIYEQYF.

The genes are TRBV7-8 and TRBJ1-3; D unresolved. Trimming took 5 bases from V and 0 from J, leaving 14 bases between them. This CDR3 region has 16 residues. Germline V CDR1 and CDR2: SGHVS, FQNEAQ. This CDR3 is CASSPGGVLSGNTIYF. In DNA, the CDR3 is TGTGCCAGCAGCCCCGGCGGAGTCCTCTCTGGAAACACCATATATTTT.

The chain recombines TRBV18 with TRBJ1-1; weak D call: TRBD1 (6 bases). The V gene lost 3 bases and the J gene lost 1 base, with 18 bases spanning the gap. Germline lookup yields CDR1 KGHSH and CDR2 LQKENI. The CDR3 runs 17 residues. CDR3 region: CASSPTIARGANTEAFF. In DNA, the CDR3 is TGTGCCAGCTCACCGACCATTGCGCGGGGGGCGAACACTGAAGCTTTCTTT.

The J gene is TRBJ2-7, the V gene TRBV5-1; perhaps TRBD1 as D (7 bases). The CDR3 contains 13 residues. Germline CDR1 SGHRS, CDR2 YFSETQ. V lost 0 bases, J lost 7 bases, and 11 bases lay in between. The CDR3: CASSLEQGREQYF. In nucleotides, the CDR3 is TGCGCCAGCAGCTTGGAACAGGGGAGGGAGCAGTACTTC.

This rearrangement joins TRBV6-1 to TRBJ1-5; TRBD1 agrees at 9 bases. Germline V lookup: CDR1 MNHNS, CDR2 SASEGT. This CDR3 comprises 15 residues. The trim removed 1 base at V and 2 bases at J, leaving 0 bases unmatched. CDR3 loop: CASSEGTGGNQPQHF. The DNA for the CDR3 is TGTGCCAGCAGTGAAGGGACAGGGGGCAATCAGCCCCAGCATTTT.

V is TRBV30 and J is TRBJ1-2, with TRBD1 as a possible D gene (6 bases). This CDR3 has 11 amino acids. Looked up from germline, CDR1 is GTSNPN and CDR2 is SVGIG (reference sequence). V was pared by 2 bases and J by 8 bases, with 9 bases between. In nucleotides, the CDR3 is TGTGCCTGGAGTCAGGGGAGCGGCTACACCTTC. As protein: CAWSQGSGYTF.

This CDR3 is CASSLASGGYGYTF. The CDR3 nucleotides are TGTGCCAGCTCACTTGCAAGCGGGGGCTATGGCTACACCTTC. This chain uses TRBV18 with TRBJ1-2; maybe TRBD1 (5 bases). The CDR3 has 14 residues. The V gene lost 4 bases and the J gene lost 4 bases, with 13 bases spanning the gap. CDR1 and CDR2 (germline): KGHSH, LQKENI.

This chain links TRBV12-3 or TRBV12-4 with TRBJ2-7; maybe TRBD2 (5 bases). The CDR3 extends over 13 amino acids. Trimming removed 6 bases at V and 2 bases at J, with 11 bases between. Here the CDR3 DNA reads TGTGCCAGCAGACGGACGGGAACCTACGAGCAGTACTTC. Translating gives CASRRTGTYEQYF.

The J gene is TRBJ1-1, the V gene TRBV3-1 (or the pseudogene TRBV3-2), with TRBD1 matching over 8 bases. CDR1 is LGHDT and CDR2 is YNNKEL in the germline V gene (reference sequence). V shed 1 base and J 2 bases; nucleotides not matched to a gene: 3. The CDR3 length is 15 residues. The CDR3 sequence is CASSQGDRRNTEAFF. The CDR3 DNA reads as TGTGCCAGCAGCCAAGGGGACAGGAGAAACACTGAAGCTTTCTTT.

The J gene is TRBJ2-7, the V gene TRBV30; 8 nucleotides line up with TRBD1. Trimming at V came to 2 bases and at J to 6 bases, leaving 6 bases not matched to a gene. From germline, CDR1 is GTSNPN and CDR2 SVGIG (reference sequence). The CDR3 is 13 residues long. CDR3 nucleotide sequence: TGTGCCTGGAGTACCGAGACAGGGGTCGAGCAGTACTTC. Protein sequence: CAWSTETGVEQYF. Using reference TRBV30 and TRBJ2-7 for the parts outside the CDR3, the full variable domain is SQTIHQWPATLVQPVGSPLSLECTVEGTSNPNLYWYRQAAGRGLQLLFYSVGIGQISSEVPQNLSASRPQDRQFILSSKKLLLSDSGFYLCAWSTETGVEQYFGPGTRLTVT.

The CDR3 loop reads CSARYGSGYTF. The CDR3 DNA follows: TGCAGTGCTAGGTACGGGTCTGGCTACACCTTC. V usage is TRBV20-1 and J usage is TRBJ1-2; D gene uncertain. Germline V CDR1 and CDR2: DFQATT, SNEGSKA (reference sequence). The CDR3 loop spans 11 amino acids. Between the trimmed V and J ends, which lost 3 bases and 7 bases, there was a span of 9 bases.

CDR3 bases: TGTGCCAGCAGTTACTCGGAACAGGGAAGACGGGGCTACACCTTC. It encodes CASSYSEQGRRGYTF. The chain couples TRBV6-6 to TRBJ1-2; TRBD1 is a possible D gene (6 bases). The germline V gene encodes CDR1 MNHNY and CDR2 SVGAGI (reference sequence). The ends were cut back, 0 bases at V and 8 bases at J, with 16 bases in the middle. This CDR3 is built from 15 residues.

The V and J genes are TRBV29-1 and TRBJ1-1; D not certain. The germline V gene encodes CDR1 SQVTM and CDR2 ANQGSEA. The CDR3 has 12 amino acids. V lost 5 bases to trimming and J lost 1 base, with 8 bases between them. The CDR3 region is CSVRYENTEAFF. DNA of the CDR3: TGCAGCGTTCGGTACGAGAACACTGAAGCTTTCTTT.

This chain connects TRBV6-5 to TRBJ2-7; D may be TRBD2 (6 bases). The CDR3 has 15 amino acids. CDR1 is MNHEY, CDR2 SVGAGI, per germline. Trimming stripped 7 bases from V and 4 bases from J, with 20 bases between. The CDR3 DNA sequence: TGTGCCAGCAACTGGGTTTTTGTGGGGGGTTACGAGCAGTACTTC. Translated, it gives CASNWVFVGGYEQYF.

This clone is a singleton in its sample. The chain combines TRBV28 with TRBJ1-4; TRBD1 matches 10 bases. CDR3 length: 14 amino acids. The junction had 1 base not matched to a gene; V was cut back by 5 bases and J by 4 bases. From germline, CDR1 is MDHEN and CDR2 SYDVKM. The CDR3 region has the DNA TGTGCCAGCAGTCGGGACAGGGGTAATGAAAAACTGTTTTTT. It yields the protein CASSRDRGNEKLFF.

The CDR3 protein is CASSSEAGDNTDTQYF. The CDR3 DNA reads as TGTGCCAGCAGCTCGGAAGCGGGGGATAACACAGATACGCAGTATTTT. V is TRBV9 and J is TRBJ2-3; 8 bases are shared with TRBD2. This CDR3 has 16 residues. With 4 bases clipped from V and 2 bases from J, the junction kept 9 bases outside the gene matches. Looked up from germline, CDR1 is SGDLS and CDR2 is YYNGEE.

The V call is TRBV5-1, the J call TRBJ2-1, with D perhaps TRBD2 (7 bases). This CDR3 has 15 residues. Looked up from germline, CDR1 is SGHRS and CDR2 is YFSETQ. V shed 3 bases and J shed 8 bases, with 18 bases lying between them. CDR3 sequence (DNA): TGCGCCAGCAGCTCTGGGGGGGGCGACTGGGATGAGCAGTTCTTC. Its translation is CASSSGGGDWDEQFF.

This clone was detected once. The chain is built from TRBV10-1 and TRBJ1-5; 8 nucleotides match TRBD1. V lost 8 bases, J lost 4 bases, and 4 bases stayed unmatched. Looked up from germline, CDR1 is WNHNN and CDR2 is SYGVQD (reference sequence). The CDR3 runs 13 residues. As DNA, the CDR3 is TGCGCCAGCCAGACAGGGGTTAATCAGCCCCAGCATTTT. Translation gives CASQTGVNQPQHF.

The rearrangement uses TRBV12-3 or TRBV12-4 and TRBJ2-7; D is ambiguous. Trimming shortened V by 0 bases and J by 0 bases, and 3 bases separated the two germline ends. This CDR3 is built from 13 residues. The CDR3 region has the DNA TGTGCCAGCAGTTTAGCGAGCTCCTACGAGCAGTACTTC. Encoded protein: CASSLASSYEQYF.

This clone showed up just once. J is TRBJ2-7 and V is TRBV7-2, with 8 bases fitting TRBD1. The CDR3 loop spans 15 amino acids. The germline V gene encodes CDR1 SGHTA and CDR2 FQGNSA. Trimming cost V 5 bases and J 2 bases; bases outside gene matches: 8. The CDR3 DNA reads TGTGCCAGCAGCCCACGGACAGGGCCACCCTACGAGCAGTACTTC. Translated: CASSPRTGPPYEQYF. Looking up the rest from reference TRBV7-2 and TRBJ2-7 gives the full variable domain: GAGVSQSPSNKVTEKGKDVELRCDPISGHTALYWYRQSLGQGLEFLIYFQGNSAPDKSGLPSDRFSAERTGGSVSTLTIQRTQQEDSAVYLCASSPRTGPPYEQYFGPGTRLTVT.

The genes are TRBV27 and TRBJ1-1; TRBD1 aligns across 8 bases. With 7 bases clipped from V and 1 base from J, the junction kept 5 bases outside the gene matches. From germline, CDR1 is MNHEY and CDR2 SMNVEV (reference sequence). This CDR3 spans 14 amino acids. CDR3 bases: TGTGCCAGCAAACGGGACAGGTCGAACACTGAAGCTTTCTTT. It is translated as CASKRDRSNTEAFF.

The chain employs TRBV5-1 and TRBJ2-3; 8 bases are shared with TRBD1. The V segment lost 5 bases and the J segment 0 bases; nucleotides outside the gene matches: 11. In germline, CDR1 is SGHRS, CDR2 YFSETQ. The CDR3 is 17 amino acids. CDR3 in DNA: TGCGCCAGCAGATTGTTACCAGGGGGCCTTAGCACAGATACGCAGTATTTT. Its translation: CASRLLPGGLSTDTQYF. Combining the CDR3 with reference TRBV5-1 and TRBJ2-3 gives the whole variable domain KAGVTQTPRYLIKTRGQQVTLSCSPISGHRSVSWYQQTPGQGLQFLFEYFSETQRNKGNFPGRFSGRQFSNSRSEMNVSTLELGDSALYLCASRLLPGGLSTDTQYFGPGTRLTVL.

The chain uses TRBV7-2 and TRBJ1-5; TRBD1 is a possible D gene (5 bases). The CDR3 length is 15 residues. V lost 1 base, J lost 7 bases, and 14 bases lay in between. The germline CDR1 and CDR2 sequences are SGHTA and FQGNSA. CDR3 amino acids: CASSLVGFSGQPQHF. CDR3 bases: TGTGCCAGCAGCTTAGTAGGCTTCTCAGGGCAGCCCCAGCATTTT.

V is TRBV4-2 and J is TRBJ2-3; 15 nucleotides line up with TRBD2. Germline trimming cut 2 bases from V and 1 base from J; bases unmatched to any gene: 13. Germline lookup yields CDR1 LGHNA and CDR2 YNFKEQ. The CDR3 totals 21 residues. Here the CDR3 reads CASSQQQGGLAGGQGTDTQYF. The CDR3 nucleotides are TGTGCCAGCAGCCAACAGCAAGGAGGACTAGCGGGGGGGCAAGGCACAGATACGCAGTATTTT.

The J gene is TRBJ2-6, the V gene TRBV6-1; D unclear. V was trimmed by 1 base and J by 6 bases, leaving 19 bases between them. The CDR3 covers 18 residues. Germline CDR1 and CDR2: MNHNS and SASEGT. CDR3 sequence (DNA): TGTGCCAGCAGTGAAGAAGTCAGACAACAGCTGTCGGCCAACGTCCTGACTTTC. Protein: CASSEEVRQQLSANVLTF.

This chain links TRBV5-1 with TRBJ1-4; 7 nucleotides align to TRBD1. The CDR3 runs to 14 residues. V lost 0 bases and J lost 8; bases outside the gene matches: 4. CDR1 and CDR2 (germline): SGHRS, YFSETQ. CDR3 sequence (DNA): TGCGCCAGCAGCTTGGGACAGGGTGCGGAAAAACTGTTTTTT. Its translation: CASSLGQGAEKLFF.

J is TRBJ2-7 and V is TRBV27; 11 nucleotides align to TRBD1. The CDR3 is made up of 13 amino acids. V dropped 6 bases and J dropped 5; count of bases not matched to a gene: 3. CDR1 is MNHEY, CDR2 SMNVEV, per germline (reference sequence). This CDR3 reads CASSWTGGDEQYF. The DNA for the CDR3 is TGTGCCAGCAGCTGGACAGGGGGCGACGAGCAGTACTTC.

This clone was detected only once. The chain links TRBV14 to TRBJ1-6; TRBD1 is a possible D gene (6 bases). CDR3 length: 14 amino acids. V gave up 8 bases and J gave up 11 bases, with 19 bases separating them. The germline V gene has CDR1 SGHDN and CDR2 FVKESK. CDR3 loop: CASSLGGGPAPLHF. Written as DNA, the CDR3 is TGTGCCAGCTCCCTGGGAGGGGGGCCGGCACCCCTCCACTTT.